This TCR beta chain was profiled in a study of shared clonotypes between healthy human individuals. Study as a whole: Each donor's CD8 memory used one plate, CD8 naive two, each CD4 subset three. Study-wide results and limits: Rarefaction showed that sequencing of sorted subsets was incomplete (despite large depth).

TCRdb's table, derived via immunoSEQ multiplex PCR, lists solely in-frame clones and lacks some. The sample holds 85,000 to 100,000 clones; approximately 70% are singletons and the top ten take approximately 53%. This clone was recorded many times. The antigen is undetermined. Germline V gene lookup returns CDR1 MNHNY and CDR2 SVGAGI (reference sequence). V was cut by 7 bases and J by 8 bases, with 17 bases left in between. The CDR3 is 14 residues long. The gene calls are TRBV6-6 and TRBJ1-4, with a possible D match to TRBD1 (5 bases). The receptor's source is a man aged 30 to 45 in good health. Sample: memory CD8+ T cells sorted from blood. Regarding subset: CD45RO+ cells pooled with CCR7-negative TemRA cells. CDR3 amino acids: CASKDGATQEKLFF. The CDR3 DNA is TGTGCCAGCAAGGACGGGGCCACCCAAGAAAAACTGTTTTTT.